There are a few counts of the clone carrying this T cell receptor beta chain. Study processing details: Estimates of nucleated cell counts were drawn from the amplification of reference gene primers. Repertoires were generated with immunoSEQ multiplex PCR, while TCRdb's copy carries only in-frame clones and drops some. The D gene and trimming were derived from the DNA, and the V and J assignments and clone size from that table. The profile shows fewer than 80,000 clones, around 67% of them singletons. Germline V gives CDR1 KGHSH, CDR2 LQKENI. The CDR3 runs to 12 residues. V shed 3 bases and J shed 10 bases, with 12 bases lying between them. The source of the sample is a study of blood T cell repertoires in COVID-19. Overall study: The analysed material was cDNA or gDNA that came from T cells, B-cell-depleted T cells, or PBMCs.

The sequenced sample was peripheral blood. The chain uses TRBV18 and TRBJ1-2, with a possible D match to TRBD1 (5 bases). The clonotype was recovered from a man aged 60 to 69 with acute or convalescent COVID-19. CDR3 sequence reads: CASSPYLRDYTF. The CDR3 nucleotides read TGTGCCAGCTCACCTTACCTCAGGGACTACACCTTC.